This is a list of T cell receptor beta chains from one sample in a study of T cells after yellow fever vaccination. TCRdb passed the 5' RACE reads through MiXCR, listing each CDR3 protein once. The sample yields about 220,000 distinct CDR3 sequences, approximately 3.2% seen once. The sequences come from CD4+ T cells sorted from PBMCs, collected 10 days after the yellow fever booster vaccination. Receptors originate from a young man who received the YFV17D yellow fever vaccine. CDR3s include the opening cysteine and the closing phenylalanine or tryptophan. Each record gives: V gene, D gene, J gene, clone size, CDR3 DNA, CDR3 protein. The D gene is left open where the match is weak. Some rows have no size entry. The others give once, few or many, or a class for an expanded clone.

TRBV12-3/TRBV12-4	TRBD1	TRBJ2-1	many	TGTGCCAGCAGCTTAGACAGGGACAATGAGCAGTTCTTC	CASSLDRDNEQFF
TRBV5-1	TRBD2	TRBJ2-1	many	TGCGCCAGCACCAGGGAGGTTGTTAGCGGGAACAATGAGCAGTTCTTC	CASTREVVSGNNEQFF
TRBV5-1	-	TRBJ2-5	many	TGCGCCAGCAGCTTGGTAGCGGACTACAAAGAGACCCAGTACTTC	CASSLVADYKETQYF
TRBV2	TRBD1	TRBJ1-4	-	TGTGCCAGCAGTCTCCGGGACAGGGGCGAAAAACTGTTTTTT	CASSLRDRGEKLFF
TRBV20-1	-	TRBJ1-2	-	TGCAGTGCCATGACAGACCTCAACTATGGCTACACCTTC	CSAMTDLNYGYTF
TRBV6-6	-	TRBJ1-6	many	TGTGCCAGCAGTTTGCTCACCCAGCCTCCGTTCTTATCACCCCTCCACTTT	CASSLLTQPPFLSPLHF
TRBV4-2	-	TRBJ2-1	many	TGTGCCAGCAGCCGTAACGGGCTGGACTACAATGAGCAGTTCTTC	CASSRNGLDYNEQFF
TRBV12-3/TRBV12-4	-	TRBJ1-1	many	TGTGCCAGCAGATCGACAGCCCCTGAAGCTTTCTTT	CASRSTAPEAFF
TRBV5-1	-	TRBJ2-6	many	TGCGCCAGCAACCCGATCTCTGGGGCCAACGTCCTGACTTTC	CASNPISGANVLTF
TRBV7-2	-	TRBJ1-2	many	TGTGCCAGCAGCCTGGGGGCAGGGGTGACCTATGGCTACACCTTC	CASSLGAGVTYGYTF
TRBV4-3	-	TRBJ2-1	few	TGCGCCAGCAGCCAAGCCCAGGGGAGCTCCTACAATGAGCAGTTCTTC	CASSQAQGSSYNEQFF
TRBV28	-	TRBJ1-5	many	TGTGCCAGCAGTTCCCCAGGGAGCAATCAGCCCCAGCATTTT	CASSSPGSNQPQHF
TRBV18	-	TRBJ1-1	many	TGTGCCAGCTCACCTCAGGGACTGAACACTGAAGCTTTCTTT	CASSPQGLNTEAFF
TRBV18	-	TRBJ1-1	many	TGTGCCAGCCGAGGGGTTTTTGATCTCAGGGGATCGAACACTGAAGCTTTCTTT	CASRGVFDLRGSNTEAFF